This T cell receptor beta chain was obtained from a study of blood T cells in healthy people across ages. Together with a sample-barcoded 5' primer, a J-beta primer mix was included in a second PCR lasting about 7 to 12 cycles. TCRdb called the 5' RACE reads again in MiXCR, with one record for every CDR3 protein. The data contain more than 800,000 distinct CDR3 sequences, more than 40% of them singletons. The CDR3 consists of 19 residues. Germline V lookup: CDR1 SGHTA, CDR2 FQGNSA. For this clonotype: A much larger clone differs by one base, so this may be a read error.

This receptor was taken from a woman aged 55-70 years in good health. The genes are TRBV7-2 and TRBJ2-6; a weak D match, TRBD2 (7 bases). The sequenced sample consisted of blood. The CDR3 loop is CASSHLSTGTTRGANVPTF. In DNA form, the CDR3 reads TGTGCCAGCAGCCACCTATCAACAGGGACTACAAGGGGGGCCAACGTCCCGACTTTC.